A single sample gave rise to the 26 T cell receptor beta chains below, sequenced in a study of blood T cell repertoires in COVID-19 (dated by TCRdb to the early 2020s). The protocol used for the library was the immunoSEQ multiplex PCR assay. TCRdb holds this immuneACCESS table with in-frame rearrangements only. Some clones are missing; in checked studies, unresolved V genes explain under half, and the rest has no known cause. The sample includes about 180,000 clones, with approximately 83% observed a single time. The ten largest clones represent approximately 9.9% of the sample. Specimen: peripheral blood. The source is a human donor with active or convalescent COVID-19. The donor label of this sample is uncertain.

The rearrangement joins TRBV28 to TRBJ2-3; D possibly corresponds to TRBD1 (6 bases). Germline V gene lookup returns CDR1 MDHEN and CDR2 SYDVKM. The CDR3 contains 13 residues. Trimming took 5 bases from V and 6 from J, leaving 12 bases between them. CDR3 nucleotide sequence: TGTGCCAGCAGTCTCTCGACAGGTGATACGCAGTATTTT. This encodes CASSLSTGDTQYF.

The CDR3 nucleotides read TGTGCCAGCAGTTACTCTGAGAGGAGCATATATGGCTACACCTTC. This encodes CASSYSERSIYGYTF. V and J are TRBV6-5 and TRBJ1-2; no reliable D call. CDR1 MNHEY and CDR2 SVGAGI come from the germline V gene. The CDR3 loop spans 15 amino acids. V was clipped by 0 bases and J by 5 bases, with 13 bases between them.

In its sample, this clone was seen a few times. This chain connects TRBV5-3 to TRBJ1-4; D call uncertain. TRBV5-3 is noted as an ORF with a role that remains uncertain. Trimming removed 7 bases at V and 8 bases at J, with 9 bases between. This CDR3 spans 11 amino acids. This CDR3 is CARVGNEKLFF. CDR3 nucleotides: TGTGCCAGAGTCGGGAACGAAAAACTGTTTTTT.

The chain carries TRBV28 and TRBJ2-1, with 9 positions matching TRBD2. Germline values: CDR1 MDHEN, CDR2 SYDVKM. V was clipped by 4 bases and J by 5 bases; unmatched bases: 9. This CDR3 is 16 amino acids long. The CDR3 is CASSSVSGGQHNEQFF. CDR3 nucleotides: TGTGCCAGCAGTTCGGTTAGCGGGGGCCAACACAATGAGCAGTTCTTC.

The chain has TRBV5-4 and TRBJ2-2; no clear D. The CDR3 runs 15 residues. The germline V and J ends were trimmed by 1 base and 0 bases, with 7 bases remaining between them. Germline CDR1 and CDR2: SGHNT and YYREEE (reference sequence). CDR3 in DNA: TGTGCCAGCAGCTTGAGCAGCGCGAACACCGGGGAGCTGTTTTTT. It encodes CASSLSSANTGELFF.

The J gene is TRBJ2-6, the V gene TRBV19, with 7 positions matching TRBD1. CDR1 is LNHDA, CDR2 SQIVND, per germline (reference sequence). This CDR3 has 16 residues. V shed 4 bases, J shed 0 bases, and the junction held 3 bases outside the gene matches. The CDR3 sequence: CASSKDRNSGANVLTF. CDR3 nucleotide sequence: TGTGCCAGTAGTAAGGACAGGAACTCTGGGGCCAACGTCCTGACTTTC.

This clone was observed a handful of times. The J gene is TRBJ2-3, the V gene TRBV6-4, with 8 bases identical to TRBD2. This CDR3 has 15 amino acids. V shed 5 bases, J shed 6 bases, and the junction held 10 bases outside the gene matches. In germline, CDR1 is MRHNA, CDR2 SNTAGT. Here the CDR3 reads CASSPAGGTPDTQYF. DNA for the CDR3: TGTGCCAGCAGTCCTGCGGGGGGCACCCCCGATACGCAGTATTTT.

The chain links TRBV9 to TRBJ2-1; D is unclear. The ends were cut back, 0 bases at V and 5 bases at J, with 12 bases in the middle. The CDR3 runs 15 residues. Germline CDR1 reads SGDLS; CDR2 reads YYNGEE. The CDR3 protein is CASSVGISFNNEQFF. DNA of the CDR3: TGTGCCAGCAGCGTAGGTATATCGTTTAACAATGAGCAGTTCTTC.

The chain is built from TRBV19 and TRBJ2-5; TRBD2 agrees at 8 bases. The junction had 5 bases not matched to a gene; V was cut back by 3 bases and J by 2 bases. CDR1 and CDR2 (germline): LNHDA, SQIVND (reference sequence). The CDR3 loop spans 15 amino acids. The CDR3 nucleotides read TGTGCCAGTAGTATGGGCGGGGGGAAACAAGAGACCCAGTACTTC. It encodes CASSMGGGKQETQYF.

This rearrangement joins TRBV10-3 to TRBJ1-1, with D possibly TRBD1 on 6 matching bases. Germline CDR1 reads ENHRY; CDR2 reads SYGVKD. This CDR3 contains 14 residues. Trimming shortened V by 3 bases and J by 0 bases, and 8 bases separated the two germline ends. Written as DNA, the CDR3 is TGTGCCATCAGTGATAGGGGGATGAACACTGAAGCTTTCTTT. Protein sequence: CAISDRGMNTEAFF.

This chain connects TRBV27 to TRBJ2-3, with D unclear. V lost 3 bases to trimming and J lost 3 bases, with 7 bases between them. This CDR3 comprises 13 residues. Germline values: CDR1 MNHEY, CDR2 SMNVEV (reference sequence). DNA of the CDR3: TGTGCCAGCAGTTTGACTGTTACAGATACGCAGTATTTT. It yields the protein CASSLTVTDTQYF.

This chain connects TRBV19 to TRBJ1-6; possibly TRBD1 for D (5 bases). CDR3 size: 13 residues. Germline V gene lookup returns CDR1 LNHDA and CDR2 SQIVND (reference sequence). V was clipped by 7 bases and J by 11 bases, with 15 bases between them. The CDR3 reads CASTPGEKTPLHF. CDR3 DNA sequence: TGTGCCAGTACCCCGGGGGAGAAAACACCCCTCCACTTT.

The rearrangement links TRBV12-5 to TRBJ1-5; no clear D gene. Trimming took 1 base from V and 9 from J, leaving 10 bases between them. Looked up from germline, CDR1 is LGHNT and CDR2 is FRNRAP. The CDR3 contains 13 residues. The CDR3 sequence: CASGLGPFSPQHF. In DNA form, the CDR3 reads TGTGCTAGTGGTTTGGGTCCTTTTTCGCCCCAGCATTTT. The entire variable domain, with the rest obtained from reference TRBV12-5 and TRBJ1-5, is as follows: DARVTQTPRHKVTEMGQEVTMRCQPILGHNTVFWYRQTMMQGLELLAYFRNRAPLDDSGMPKDRFSAEMPDATLATLKIQPSEPRDSAVYFCASGLGPFSPQHFGDGTRLSIL.

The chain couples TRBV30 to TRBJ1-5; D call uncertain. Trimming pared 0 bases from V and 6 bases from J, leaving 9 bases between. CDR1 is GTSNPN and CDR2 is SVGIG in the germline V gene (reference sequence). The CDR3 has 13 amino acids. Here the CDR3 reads CAWSVGYSQPQHF. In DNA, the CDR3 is TGTGCCTGGAGTGTGGGCTACAGTCAGCCCCAGCATTTT.

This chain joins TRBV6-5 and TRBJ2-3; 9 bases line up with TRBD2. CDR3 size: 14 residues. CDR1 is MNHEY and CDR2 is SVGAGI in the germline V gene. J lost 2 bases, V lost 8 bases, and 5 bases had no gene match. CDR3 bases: TGTGCCAGCTTCCGACTAGCGGTCACAGATACGCAGTATTTT. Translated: CASFRLAVTDTQYF.

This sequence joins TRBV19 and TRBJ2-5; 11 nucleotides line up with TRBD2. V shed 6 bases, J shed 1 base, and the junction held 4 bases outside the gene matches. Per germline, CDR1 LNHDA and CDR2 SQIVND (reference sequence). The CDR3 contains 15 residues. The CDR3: CASRRLAGFQETQYF. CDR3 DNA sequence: TGTGCCAGTAGGAGACTAGCGGGGTTCCAAGAGACCCAGTACTTC.

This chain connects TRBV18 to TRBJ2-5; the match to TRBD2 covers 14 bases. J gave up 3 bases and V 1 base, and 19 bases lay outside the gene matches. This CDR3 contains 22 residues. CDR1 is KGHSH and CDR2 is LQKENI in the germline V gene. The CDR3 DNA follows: TGTGCCAGCTCACCACTTGCTTCACCGGGACTAGCGGGAGTACCGTCGGAAGAGACCCAGTACTTC. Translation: CASSPLASPGLAGVPSEETQYF.

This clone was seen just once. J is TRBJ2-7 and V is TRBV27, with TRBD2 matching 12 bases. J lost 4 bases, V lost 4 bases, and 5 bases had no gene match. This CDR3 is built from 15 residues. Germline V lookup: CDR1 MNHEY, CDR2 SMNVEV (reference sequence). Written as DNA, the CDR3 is TGTGCCAGCAGTTCCCGACTAGCGGGAGTTTACGAGCAGTACTTC. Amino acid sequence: CASSSRLAGVYEQYF.

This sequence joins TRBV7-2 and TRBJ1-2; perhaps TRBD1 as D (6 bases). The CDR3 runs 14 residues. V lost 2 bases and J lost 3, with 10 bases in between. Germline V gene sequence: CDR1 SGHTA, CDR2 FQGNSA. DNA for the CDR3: TGTGCCAGCAGCTTACCCCAGGGGCACTATGGCTACACCTTC. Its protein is CASSLPQGHYGYTF. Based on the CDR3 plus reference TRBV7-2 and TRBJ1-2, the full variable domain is GAGVSQSPSNKVTEKGKDVELRCDPISGHTALYWYRQSLGQGLEFLIYFQGNSAPDKSGLPSDRFSAERTGGSVSTLTIQRTQQEDSAVYLCASSLPQGHYGYTFGSGTRLTVV.

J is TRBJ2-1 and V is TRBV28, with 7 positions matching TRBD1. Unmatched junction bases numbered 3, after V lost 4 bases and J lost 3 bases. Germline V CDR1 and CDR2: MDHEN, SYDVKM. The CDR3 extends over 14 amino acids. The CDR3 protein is CASSYRGDYNEQFF. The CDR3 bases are TGTGCCAGCAGTTACAGGGGCGACTACAATGAGCAGTTCTTC.

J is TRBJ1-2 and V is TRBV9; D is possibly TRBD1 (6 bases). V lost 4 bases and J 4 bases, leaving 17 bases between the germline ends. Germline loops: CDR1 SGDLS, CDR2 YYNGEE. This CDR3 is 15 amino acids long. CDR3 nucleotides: TGTGCCAGCAGCTCATTGAGGGGGGGGAGCTATGGCTACACCTTC. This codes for CASSSLRGGSYGYTF.

The CDR3 loop reads CASSVARDSYNEQFF. The CDR3 DNA sequence: TGTGCCAGCAGCGTCGCGAGGGACTCCTACAATGAGCAGTTCTTC. V and J are TRBV9 and TRBJ2-1, with TRBD2 as a possible D gene (5 bases). CDR1 and CDR2 from the germline V gene are SGDLS and YYNGEE. The CDR3 covers 15 residues. Trimming pared 2 bases from V and 0 bases from J, leaving 9 bases between.

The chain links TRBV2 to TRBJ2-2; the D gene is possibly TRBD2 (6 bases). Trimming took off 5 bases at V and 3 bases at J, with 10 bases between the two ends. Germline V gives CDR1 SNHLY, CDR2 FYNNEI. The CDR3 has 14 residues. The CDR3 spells CASSRRGDTGELFF. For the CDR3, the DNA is TGTGCCAGCAGTAGGAGGGGCGACACCGGGGAGCTGTTTTTT.

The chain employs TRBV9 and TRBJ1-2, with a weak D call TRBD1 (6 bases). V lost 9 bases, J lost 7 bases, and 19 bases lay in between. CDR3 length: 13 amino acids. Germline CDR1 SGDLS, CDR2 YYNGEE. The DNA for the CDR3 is TGTGCCACCTCCACGGGGGGCGACAGTGGCTACACCTTC. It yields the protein CATSTGGDSGYTF.

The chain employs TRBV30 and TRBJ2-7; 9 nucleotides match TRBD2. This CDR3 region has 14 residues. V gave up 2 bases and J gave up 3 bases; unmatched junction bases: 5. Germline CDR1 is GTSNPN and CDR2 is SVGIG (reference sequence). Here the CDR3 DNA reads TGTGCCTGGAGTTTTGGGACTAGCTACTACGAGCAGTACTTC. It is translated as CAWSFGTSYYEQYF.

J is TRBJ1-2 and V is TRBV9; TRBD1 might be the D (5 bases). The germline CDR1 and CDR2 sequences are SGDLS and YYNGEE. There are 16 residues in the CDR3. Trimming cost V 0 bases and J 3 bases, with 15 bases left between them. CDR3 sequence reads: CASSVDRDSDHYGYTF. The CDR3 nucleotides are TGTGCCAGCAGCGTAGACCGGGACTCCGATCACTATGGCTACACCTTC.